This entry is about one T cell receptor beta chain. Its antigen is undetermined. J lost 4 bases, V lost 7 bases, and 7 bases had no gene match. The CDR3 covers 14 residues. The germline gives CDR1 ENHRY, CDR2 SYGVKD. This record comes from a study of cytomegalovirus exposure and HLA in healthy donors. Study-level results: Later on, an analysis showed TCR association rates differing by HLA locus, with DRB1 the most and HLA-C the fewest. Most TCR beta V segments were productive about 90% or about 30% of the time in an earlier analysis.

Primers included in the PCR were 60 Vbeta and 13 Jbeta primers. Profiled with immunoSEQ multiplex PCR; TCRdb holds only in-frame clones, not every one. The top ten clones hold about 8.9% of a sample with 60,000 to 90,000 clones, approximately 63% of them seen once. The rearrangement joins TRBV10-3 to TRBJ1-2, with 9 nucleotides matching TRBD1. The sequence derives from a woman between 45 and 65 years old in good health and CMV-seropositive. Sequenced input: PBMCs. The chain's CDR3 is CAINRQGVGYGYTF. The DNA of the CDR3 is TGTGCCATCAACAGACAGGGGGTCGGCTATGGCTACACCTTC.